Below, one TCR beta chain is given with its context. The antigen is unknown. The entry originates in a study of shared clonotypes between healthy human individuals. Generated by immunoSEQ multiplex PCR, the TCRdb table keeps only in-frame clones and is missing some. This table has about 2.5 million clones, around 93% appearing once. Study-level points and caveats: Larger estimated richness was generally seen in naive subsets than in memory subsets. Blood was the sole source, and tissue repertoires probably differ. The study found about 5% of naive CD4 clonotypes shared across four donors.

CD45RA+ naive and CD45RA-negative memory subsets were separated from CD4+ cells. Germline V CDR1 and CDR2: MNHNY, SVGAGI (reference sequence). V shed 2 bases and J 1 base; nucleotides not matched to a gene: 3. The CDR3 loop spans 15 amino acids. Sequenced input: naive CD4+ T cells from PBMCs. As for subset: CD45RA+ positively selected. This chain links TRBV6-6 with TRBJ1-2, with 8 bases lining up with TRBD1. The receptor's source is a young man in good health. Some clones in this sample may be carry-over from other donors' samples. This CDR3 reads CASSYGQGGNYGYTF. The CDR3 DNA sequence: TGTGCCAGCAGTTACGGACAGGGCGGTAACTATGGCTACACCTTC.